This TCR beta chain was captured by sequencing in a study of B cell selection in AIRE deficiency. The CDR3 spans 14 residues. The germline V gene has CDR1 ENHRY and CDR2 SYGVKD. Deletions cut 3 bases from V and 5 bases from J, with 14 bases between. TCRdb keeps only in-frame clones here, not all; method: immunoSEQ multiplex PCR. The profile shows 15,000 to 20,000 clones, approximately 94% of them singletons. The sample holds one count of this clone. Its antigen remains unidentified. Sorted regulatory T cells were CD4-positive, CD25-high and CD127-low or negative. Regarding the study as a whole: Shorter CDR3s marked shared Treg sequences, biased toward few non-templated insertions. Healthy donors alone shared about 32% of fewer than 4,000 Treg sequences; patients alone less than 10%.

What was sequenced was CD4+CD25+ Tregs sorted from PBMCs. The sequence was obtained from a human donor in good health. V usage is TRBV10-3 and J usage is TRBJ2-7, with D uncertain. For the CDR3, the DNA is TGTGCCATCAGTGACCCGGCGTGGATCCACGAGCAGTACTTC. Its translation: CAISDPAWIHEQYF.